These 28 T cell receptor beta chains came from one sample sequenced in a study of cytomegalovirus exposure and HLA in healthy donors. Profiling relied on immunoSEQ multiplex PCR, and the TCRdb table lists in-frame clones only, not all of them. The data hold approximately 110,000 clones, with roughly 94% observed a single time. The sample was PBMCs. These receptors all come from a woman in her late teens or twenties in good health and CMV-seronegative.

The chain couples TRBV27 to TRBJ1-1; D ambiguous. CDR3 length equals 13 residues. Per the germline V gene, CDR1 is MNHEY and CDR2 is SMNVEV (reference sequence). Trimming pared 3 bases from V and 1 base from J, leaving 6 bases between. CDR3: CASSFFRNTEAFF. The CDR3 nucleotides are TGTGCCAGCAGTTTCTTCCGGAACACTGAAGCTTTCTTT.

This rearrangement joins TRBV7-9 to TRBJ2-1; 7 bases map to TRBD2. Looked up from germline, CDR1 is SEHNR and CDR2 is FQNEAQ (reference sequence). Trimming at V came to 4 bases and at J to 5 bases, leaving 8 bases not matched to a gene. The CDR3 covers 15 residues. In DNA, the CDR3 is TGTGCCAGCAGCTCCCTAGCGGAGCGCGACAATGAGCAGTTCTTC. This translates into CASSSLAERDNEQFF. The full variable domain, completed using reference TRBV7-9 and TRBJ2-1, is DTGVSQNPRHKITKRGQNVTFRCDPISEHNRLYWYRQTLGQGPEFLTYFQNEAQLEKSRLLSDRFSAERPKGSFSTLEIQRTEQGDSAMYLCASSSLAERDNEQFFGPGTRLTVL.

J is TRBJ2-1 and V is TRBV2; 11 bases fit TRBD2. Germline CDR1 and CDR2: SNHLY and FYNNEI. The CDR3 is 16 amino acids. J was trimmed by 7 bases and V by 0 bases; bases with no gene match: 5. CDR3: CASSEAPASGRNEQFF. The CDR3 DNA is TGTGCCAGCAGTGAAGCGCCGGCTAGCGGGAGGAATGAGCAGTTCTTC.

The V gene is TRBV19, the J gene TRBJ1-2; a weak D match, TRBD1 (5 bases). Trimming took 6 bases from V and 2 from J, leaving 13 bases between them. This CDR3 has 14 residues. The germline V gene has CDR1 LNHDA and CDR2 SQIVND (reference sequence). CDR3 nucleotides: TGTGCCAGTAGAGGTGGGCAGGGCAACTATGGCTACACCTTC. Residues: CASRGGQGNYGYTF.

The chain uses TRBV2 and TRBJ1-4, with TRBD1 matching over 7 bases. This CDR3 comprises 14 residues. From germline, CDR1 is SNHLY and CDR2 FYNNEI. V lost 7 bases and J lost 6; bases outside the gene matches: 8. The CDR3 DNA is TGTGCCAGCAAATATCTGACAGGGTATGAAAAACTGTTTTTT. It encodes CASKYLTGYEKLFF.

The V gene is TRBV7-8, the J gene TRBJ1-4, with 7 bases that match TRBD1. This CDR3 comprises 14 residues. Germline CDR1 is SGHVS and CDR2 is FQNEAQ. The J segment lost 7 bases and the V segment lost 7 bases, leaving 9 bases of the junction unmatched. CDR3 sequence reads: CASTTGTELEKLFF. In nucleotides, the CDR3 is TGTGCCAGCACCACCGGGACAGAGCTTGAAAAACTGTTTTTT.

This clone occurred once. The V gene is TRBV7-8, the J gene TRBJ1-1; D gene unclear. V was pared by 2 bases and J by 2 bases, with 9 bases between. This CDR3 is built from 14 residues. Germline V gene sequence: CDR1 SGHVS, CDR2 FQNEAQ. Here the CDR3 DNA reads TGTGCCAGCAGCTTACGGGGTGCCAACACTGAAGCTTTCTTT. Its translation is CASSLRGANTEAFF.

The chain links TRBV28 to TRBJ1-2, with a weak D call TRBD1 (6 bases). V lost 4 bases and J 8 bases, leaving 17 bases between the germline ends. The CDR3 consists of 14 residues. CDR1 and CDR2 (germline): MDHEN, SYDVKM. CDR3 residues: CASSYPAGVKGYTF. The CDR3 nucleotides read TGTGCCAGCAGTTACCCCGCAGGGGTAAAGGGCTACACCTTC.

This clone was counted once. The chain carries TRBV9 and TRBJ2-5, with D possibly TRBD2 on 6 matching bases. The germline CDR1 and CDR2 sequences are SGDLS and YYNGEE. The CDR3 totals 14 residues. Between the trimmed V and J ends, which lost 0 bases and 4 bases, there was a span of 10 bases. The DNA of the CDR3 is TGTGCCAGCAGCGTAGGAGCTAGCGTAGAGACCCAGTACTTC. It codes for CASSVGASVETQYF.

This chain links TRBV4-1 with TRBJ1-5; no definite D call. Germline lookup yields CDR1 MGHRA and CDR2 YSYEKL. The CDR3 has 16 residues. The V end was cut by 1 base, the J end by 6 bases, with 16 bases between. In nucleotides, the CDR3 is TGCGCCAGCAGCCAAGTTTTAGAGGGCTCGGGTCAGCCCCAGCATTTT. Residues: CASSQVLEGSGQPQHF.

The rearrangement joins TRBV7-9 to TRBJ1-1; 8 bases fit TRBD1. The CDR3 spans 13 residues. Germline values: CDR1 SEHNR, CDR2 FQNEAQ (reference sequence). The V segment lost 8 bases and the J segment 4 bases; nucleotides outside the gene matches: 6. The CDR3, as DNA: TGTGCCAGCGAGTCAGGGGGCCTCACTGAAGCTTTCTTT. It is translated as CASESGGLTEAFF.

The chain recombines TRBV4-1 with TRBJ2-1; D is possibly TRBD2 (5 bases). This CDR3 is built from 13 residues. Germline assignment: CDR1 MGHRA and CDR2 YSYEKL. V was pared by 0 bases and J by 13 bases, with 13 bases between. The CDR3 is CASSQDSRTGQFF. CDR3 DNA: TGCGCCAGCAGCCAAGATTCCCGGACTGGCCAGTTCTTC.

The chain employs TRBV5-4 and TRBJ1-1; no definite D call. V was clipped by 1 base and J by 1 base, with 8 bases between them. The CDR3 has 14 residues. Germline V gene lookup returns CDR1 SGHNT and CDR2 YYREEE (reference sequence). CDR3 region: CASSLKPWNTEAFF. Here the CDR3 DNA reads TGTGCCAGCAGCTTGAAGCCCTGGAACACTGAAGCTTTCTTT.

This clone was detected a few times. The chain carries TRBV9 and TRBJ2-5, with D tentatively TRBD2 (5 bases). V lost 4 bases and J lost 5, with 9 bases in between. Germline values: CDR1 SGDLS, CDR2 YYNGEE. The CDR3 contains 12 residues. Here the CDR3 reads CASSLTGETQYF. CDR3 in DNA: TGTGCCAGCAGCCTAACGGGGGAGACCCAGTACTTC.

The chain links TRBV28 to TRBJ1-5; D is unresolved. Germline lookup yields CDR1 MDHEN and CDR2 SYDVKM. Trimming removed 7 bases from V and 0 bases from J, with 10 bases in between. The CDR3 loop spans 14 amino acids. CDR3 loop: CASIRLYSNQPQHF. For the CDR3, the DNA is TGTGCCAGCATCCGGTTATATAGCAATCAGCCCCAGCATTTT.

The J gene is TRBJ2-4, the V gene TRBV7-2; TRBD1 is a possible D gene (5 bases). Trimming removed 2 bases at V and 1 base at J, with 9 bases between. The V gene's germline CDR1 is SGHTA and CDR2 FQGNSA. The CDR3 length is 15 residues. In DNA form, the CDR3 reads TGTGCCAGCAGCTTAATACCAGGGGCCAAAAACATTCAGTACTTC. Translating it yields CASSLIPGAKNIQYF. Complete variable domain (other parts from reference TRBV7-2 and TRBJ2-4): GAGVSQSPSNKVTEKGKDVELRCDPISGHTALYWYRQSLGQGLEFLIYFQGNSAPDKSGLPSDRFSAERTGGSVSTLTIQRTQQEDSAVYLCASSLIPGAKNIQYFGAGTRLSVL.

The rearrangement joins TRBV29-1 to TRBJ2-7, with 7 bases matching TRBD1. This CDR3 is 12 amino acids long. The germline CDR1 and CDR2 sequences are SQVTM and ANQGSEA. The V and J ends lost 7 bases and 1 base, in that order; junction bases with no gene match: 4. The CDR3 here is CSGKTGSYEQYF. The CDR3 DNA follows: TGCAGCGGCAAGACAGGGTCCTACGAGCAGTACTTC.

J is TRBJ2-2 and V is TRBV7-9; 10 nucleotides line up with TRBD2. Germline trimming cut 3 bases from V and 5 bases from J; bases unmatched to any gene: 15. Germline V gene sequence: CDR1 SEHNR, CDR2 FQNEAQ (reference sequence). The CDR3 runs to 19 residues. The CDR3 sequence is CASSFVVSGRPERTGELFF. Written as DNA, the CDR3 is TGTGCCAGCAGCTTCGTCGTTAGCGGGAGGCCCGAGAGGACCGGGGAGCTGTTTTTT.

V and J are TRBV2 and TRBJ1-1; D may be TRBD1 (6 bases). The CDR3 extends over 12 amino acids. Germline loops: CDR1 SNHLY, CDR2 FYNNEI. With 11 bases removed from V and 3 bases from J, the gap between germline ends came to 13 bases. Here the CDR3 DNA reads TGTGCCTGGGGGGGCGGGTACACTGAAGCTTTCTTT. Protein: CAWGGGYTEAFF.

The chain carries TRBV27 and TRBJ2-1; 12 bases are shared with TRBD1. CDR1 is MNHEY and CDR2 is SMNVEV in the germline V gene (reference sequence). V lost 4 bases to trimming and J lost 9 bases; unmatched junction nucleotides: 7. The CDR3 is 15 residues long. The CDR3 spells CASSWGQGAQGEQFF. DNA of the CDR3: TGTGCCAGCAGTTGGGGACAGGGGGCGCAGGGTGAGCAGTTCTTC.

This chain joins TRBV6-4 and TRBJ2-3; 8 bases match TRBD1. The CDR3 is made up of 14 amino acids. In germline, CDR1 is MRHNA, CDR2 SNTAGT. The junction had 3 bases not matched to a gene; V was cut back by 3 bases and J by 4 bases. DNA of the CDR3: TGTGCCAGCAGTGAACAGGGGGGCCCAGATACGCAGTATTTT. Residues: CASSEQGGPDTQYF.

The rearrangement joins TRBV7-6 to TRBJ1-3, with 7 bases lining up with TRBD1. CDR1 SGHVS and CDR2 FNYEAQ come from the germline V gene. The CDR3 is 20 amino acids. V dropped 3 bases and J dropped 5; count of bases not matched to a gene: 22. CDR3: CASSFSQGTVGEAGRNTIYF. The CDR3, as DNA: TGTGCCAGCAGCTTCTCACAGGGGACCGTAGGAGAAGCCGGTAGAAACACCATATATTTT.

V gene TRBV11-1 combines with J gene TRBJ2-7; 8 positions match TRBD2. Per germline, CDR1 SGHAT and CDR2 FQDESV (reference sequence). With V trimmed by 4 bases and J by 4 bases, 3 bases remained unmatched. This CDR3 spans 13 amino acids. The CDR3 DNA reads TGTGCCAGCAGCTCAGCGGGAGCATACGAGCAGTACTTC. Translation: CASSSAGAYEQYF.

This rearrangement joins TRBV7-9 to TRBJ1-4; 9 bases line up with TRBD1. Trimming cost V 3 bases and J 8 bases; bases outside gene matches: 7. This CDR3 spans 15 amino acids. CDR1 is SEHNR, CDR2 FQNEAQ, per germline (reference sequence). CDR3 amino acids: CASSLGDREGEKLFF. For the CDR3, the DNA is TGTGCCAGCAGCTTGGGGGACAGGGAAGGCGAAAAACTGTTTTTT.

This clone was detected a few times. The chain carries TRBV6-1 and TRBJ2-3; possibly TRBD2 for D (6 bases). The CDR3 totals 14 residues. Germline CDR1 is MNHNS and CDR2 is SASEGT. The ends were cut back, 4 bases at V and 4 bases at J, with 12 bases in the middle. The CDR3 DNA follows: TGTGCCAGCAGTGGGACGGGAGACCCAGATACGCAGTATTTT. This translates into CASSGTGDPDTQYF.

This chain connects TRBV18 to TRBJ1-5; 7 nucleotides align to TRBD1. The CDR3 covers 14 residues. J gave up 2 bases and V 4 bases, and 2 bases lay outside the gene matches. CDR1 KGHSH and CDR2 LQKENI come from the germline V gene. The CDR3 protein is CASSLGTGNQPQHF. CDR3 in DNA: TGTGCCAGCTCACTAGGGACAGGCAATCAGCCCCAGCATTTT.

The chain joins TRBV18 to TRBJ2-2; D may be TRBD2 (5 bases). CDR1 KGHSH and CDR2 LQKENI come from the germline V gene. The V end was cut by 3 bases, the J end by 0 bases, with 11 bases between. CDR3 size: 16 residues. The CDR3 nucleotides are TGTGCCAGCTCACCCCTTGGACTCGCGAACACCGGGGAGCTGTTTTTT. Its translation is CASSPLGLANTGELFF.

This chain links TRBV5-1 with TRBJ2-3; 7 bases match TRBD2. This CDR3 spans 15 amino acids. Trimming took 0 bases from V and 6 from J; bases not matched to a gene: 7. CDR1 SGHRS and CDR2 YFSETQ come from the germline V gene. The CDR3 reads CASSLASGGDDTQYF. DNA of the CDR3: TGCGCCAGCAGCTTGGCCTCGGGGGGAGACGATACGCAGTATTTT.